Below, one TCR beta chain is given with its context. Original analysis: Scientists estimated how many nucleated cells there were by amplifying reference gene primers. TCRdb keeps only in-frame clones here, not all; method: immunoSEQ multiplex PCR. That table supplies the V and J calls and clone size; D and trimming were determined from the DNA. The repertoire holds 100,000 or so clones, with 70% to 90% as singletons. The source of the sample is a study of blood T cell repertoires in COVID-19. Study details: Acute and convalescent COVID-19 specimens originated in the United States, Italy and Spain.

The study recruited people aged roughly 18 to 100 years across approximately 23 US areas. Participants' reported clinical history set cohort assignment. This receptor was identified in a woman aged 45 to 65 who had recovered from COVID-19. Source material: PBMCs or T cells enriched from blood (not recorded which).

The CDR3 is CASSLRQGGYGYTF. DNA for the CDR3: TGTGCCAGCAGTTTAAGACAGGGCGGCTATGGCTACACCTTC. V gene TRBV28 combines with J gene TRBJ1-2, with TRBD1 matching over 7 bases. This CDR3 is 14 amino acids long. V lost 2 bases to trimming and J lost 4 bases; unmatched junction nucleotides: 4. The germline CDR1 and CDR2 sequences are MDHEN and SYDVKM.